This T cell receptor beta chain comes out of a study of T-cell reconstitution after alpha-beta-depleted transplantation in children. Regarding the study as a whole: A year had passed since transplant, and T-cell counts and diversity by then came mostly from newly produced T cells.

Germline V gene lookup returns CDR1 SSHAT and CDR2 FNYEAQ (reference sequence). The CDR3 has 14 amino acids. Trimming at V came to 5 bases and at J to 5 bases, leaving 6 bases not matched to a gene. At least ten counts were recorded for this clonotype. The antigen is not known. The TCRbeta library incorporated unique molecular identifiers. MiXCR was run by TCRdb on the PCR reads, yielding one entry per CDR3 protein. The table lists about 300,000 distinct CDR3 sequences, less than 9.5% of them singletons. The sequencing used peripheral blood, collected 360 days after TCRalphabeta/CD19-depleted stem cell transplant. The rearrangement links TRBV7-7 to TRBJ2-3; 8 positions match TRBD2. This clonotype was obtained from a female patient aged 2 to 10 who had a stem cell transplant for Fanconi anemia, so the T cells may come from the graft donor. The chain's CDR3 is CASSPGLALDTQYF. Written as DNA, the CDR3 is TGTGCCAGCAGCCCTGGACTAGCCTTAGATACGCAGTATTTT.